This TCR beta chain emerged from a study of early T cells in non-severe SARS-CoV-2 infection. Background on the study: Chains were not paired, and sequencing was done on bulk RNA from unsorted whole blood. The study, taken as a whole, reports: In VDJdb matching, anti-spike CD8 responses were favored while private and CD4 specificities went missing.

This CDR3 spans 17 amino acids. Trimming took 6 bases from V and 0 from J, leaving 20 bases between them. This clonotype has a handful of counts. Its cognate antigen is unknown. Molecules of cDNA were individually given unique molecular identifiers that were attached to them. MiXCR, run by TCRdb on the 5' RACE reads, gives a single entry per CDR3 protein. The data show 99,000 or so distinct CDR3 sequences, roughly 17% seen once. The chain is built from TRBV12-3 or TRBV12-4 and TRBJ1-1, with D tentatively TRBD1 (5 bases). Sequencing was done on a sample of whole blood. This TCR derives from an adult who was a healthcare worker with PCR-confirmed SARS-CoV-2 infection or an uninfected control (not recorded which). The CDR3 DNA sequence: TGTGCCAGCAGCCCCCAAGGGGCAGCAACTATGAACACTGAAGCTTTCTTT. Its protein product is CASSPQGAATMNTEAFF.